This TCR beta chain was captured by sequencing in a study of cytomegalovirus exposure and HLA in healthy donors. Study details: The same platform was used for the roughly 130 validation repertoires as for the 666 first-cohort repertoires, as reported in a later analysis. Study conclusions and caveats: There were three CMV-associated chains whose specificity for CMV antigens was confirmed in vitro.

About this clone: Its specificity is not known.

The CDR3 is made up of 21 amino acids. Unmatched junction bases numbered 19, after V lost 4 bases and J lost 0 bases. CDR1 and CDR2 from the germline V gene are SGHRS and YFSETQ. This table comes from immunoSEQ multiplex PCR, and its TCRdb copy is limited to in-frame clones, with some not included. The sample has tens of thousands of clones, approximately 88% seen once. This TCR was sampled from a woman between 18 and 29 years old in good health and CMV-seronegative. V is TRBV5-1 and J is TRBJ2-1; 10 nucleotides agree with TRBD2. Sequencing was carried out using PBMCs. CDR3 coding DNA: TGCGCCAGCAGCATCCCCCGCGGGACTAGCGACAACAGGGGCTCCTACAATGAGCAGTTCTTC. Encoded protein: CASSIPRGTSDNRGSYNEQFF.